This T cell receptor beta chain was obtained from a study of cytomegalovirus exposure and HLA in healthy donors. General observations from the study: Associated with cytomegalovirus, according to the listing, were 164 TCR beta chains. Reports indicated that the classifier achieved high specificity and sensitivity in diagnosing cytomegalovirus status.

Healthy bone marrow donors made up the donor group. V was cut by 9 bases and J by 0 bases, with 21 bases left in between. Germline values: CDR1 MRHNA, CDR2 SNTAGT. The CDR3 sequence is 17 residues long. Use of 60 Vbeta and 13 Jbeta primers characterized the PCR. The method was immunoSEQ multiplex PCR; TCRdb's version includes in-frame clones alone and lacks a portion of them. In the table there are some 120,000 clones, approximately 80% of which are singletons. Concerning this clone: Antigen unknown.

The source material was PBMCs. The chain carries TRBV6-4 and TRBJ1-5; D perhaps matches TRBD1 (6 bases). The sequence came from a man in his forties or fifties in good health and CMV-seronegative. The CDR3 is CARISDRSDYSNQPQHF. Here the CDR3 DNA reads TGTGCCAGGATTTCGGACAGATCTGATTATAGCAATCAGCCCCAGCATTTT.